The source of this T cell receptor (beta chain) is a study of CD8 T cells in ankylosing spondylitis. As for this clonotype: The antigen is not known.

Trimming took 1 base from V and 2 from J, leaving 15 bases between them. CDR3 length: 16 amino acids. Germline assignment: CDR1 SGHTA and CDR2 FQGNSA. TCRdb reanalysed the 5' RACE reads using MiXCR and keeps one entry per CDR3 protein. The table lists about 500,000 distinct CDR3 sequences, approximately 5% of them singletons. Whole-study findings and limits: Ankylosing spondylitis blood seemed to carry a telltale TCR beta motif made of about 8 highly homologous variants.

The receptor was derived from a male donor with ankylosing spondylitis. This chain links TRBV7-2 with TRBJ2-7, with a tentative D call TRBD1 (5 bases). The sample taken for sequencing was blood, either unsorted or a sorted T cell fraction (not recorded which). The CDR3 DNA sequence: TGTGCCAGCAGCTTAGTCCCAGACAGTCGCACCTACGAGCAGTACTTC. This encodes CASSLVPDSRTYEQYF.